This passage covers 21 T cell receptor beta chains from one sample sequenced in a study of blood T cell repertoires in COVID-19. Repertoires were generated with immunoSEQ multiplex PCR, while TCRdb's copy carries only in-frame clones and drops some. Of fewer than 500,000 clones in the sample, roughly 90% are singletons; the top ten hold approximately 1%. Source material: PBMCs or T cells enriched from blood (not recorded which). These receptors were taken from a woman aged 25-40 years with acute COVID-19.

The gene calls are TRBV2 and TRBJ2-1; a possible D gene is TRBD1 (5 bases). V shed 4 bases and J shed 8 bases, with 12 bases lying between them. Germline loops: CDR1 SNHLY, CDR2 FYNNEI. This CDR3 spans 13 amino acids. The CDR3 reads CASSVPQGDEQFF. As DNA, the CDR3 is TGTGCCAGCAGTGTGCCCCAGGGCGATGAGCAGTTCTTC.

This sequence joins TRBV13 and TRBJ2-3, with D possibly being TRBD2 (6 bases). V dropped 4 bases and J dropped 0 bases, with 8 bases sitting between them. The CDR3 totals 14 residues. Germline V CDR1 and CDR2: PRHDT, FYEKMQ (reference sequence). The chain's CDR3 is CASSSRGSTDTQYF. In nucleotides, the CDR3 is TGTGCCAGCAGCTCCCGGGGGAGCACAGATACGCAGTATTTT.

The chain has TRBV18 and TRBJ1-2, with D hard to call. CDR1 and CDR2 from the germline V gene are KGHSH and LQKENI. Trimming cost V 2 bases and J 2 bases, with 6 bases left between them. The CDR3 spans 13 residues. CDR3 DNA sequence: TGTGCCAGCTCACCAGAACAGAACTATGGCTACACCTTC. Its protein is CASSPEQNYGYTF.

The chain recombines TRBV2 with TRBJ1-5; TRBD1 aligns across 10 bases. The CDR3 is made up of 14 amino acids. The trim removed 6 bases at V and 4 bases at J, leaving 3 bases unmatched. Germline V CDR1 and CDR2: SNHLY, FYNNEI. CDR3 in DNA: TGTGCCAGCAGGGGGACAGGGGAAAATCAGCCCCAGCATTTT. Amino acids: CASRGTGENQPQHF. Full variable domain (outside the CDR3, taken from reference TRBV2 and TRBJ1-5): EPEVTQTPSHQVTQMGQEVILRCVPISNHLYFYWYRQILGQKVEFLVSFYNNEISEKSEIFDDQFSVERPDGSNFTLKIRSTKLEDSAMYFCASRGTGENQPQHFGDGTRLSIL.

The CDR3 spells CASSFDSYEQYF. CDR3 nucleotide sequence: TGTGCCAGCAGTTTTGACAGCTACGAGCAGTACTTC. This rearrangement joins TRBV12-3 or TRBV12-4 to TRBJ2-7; D perhaps matches TRBD1 (5 bases). The CDR3 spans 12 residues. Trimming took off 3 bases at V and 3 bases at J, with 6 bases between the two ends.

The CDR3 here is CASSPAGTGHNSPLHF. CDR3 DNA: TGCGCCAGCAGCCCAGCCGGGACAGGGCACAATTCACCCCTCCACTTT. The V gene is TRBV4-3, the J gene TRBJ1-6; 9 positions match TRBD1. V lost 4 bases, J lost 7 bases, and 8 bases stayed unmatched. CDR1 and CDR2 from the germline V gene are LGHNA and YSLEER. The CDR3 runs to 16 residues.

V is TRBV19 and J is TRBJ1-5, with D possibly TRBD1 on 6 matching bases. Looked up from germline, CDR1 is LNHDA and CDR2 is SQIVND (reference sequence). The CDR3 spans 16 residues. The V end lost 1 base, the J end lost 7 bases, and 17 bases lay between the germline ends. The CDR3 here is CASSIGSGTFNQPQHF. As DNA, the CDR3 is TGTGCCAGTAGTATAGGGTCCGGGACATTTAACCAGCCCCAGCATTTT. Variable domain in full (rest from reference TRBV19 and TRBJ1-5): DGGITQSPKYLFRKEGQNVTLSCEQNLNHDAMYWYRQDPGQGLRLIYYSQIVNDFQKGDIAEGYSVSREKKESFPLTVTSAQKNPTAFYLCASSIGSGTFNQPQHFGDGTRLSIL.

The chain is built from TRBV11-2 and TRBJ2-1, with TRBD2 matching 15 bases. Germline assignment: CDR1 SGHAT and CDR2 FQNNGV. V shed 5 bases, J shed 3 bases, and the junction held 8 bases outside the gene matches. The CDR3 has 18 amino acids. CDR3 residues: CASSRTSGGALIYNEQFF. The CDR3 DNA sequence: TGTGCCAGCAGCCGGACTAGCGGGGGGGCCCTTATCTACAATGAGCAGTTCTTC.

This CDR3 is CASSFGTVRTDTQYF. CDR3 sequence (DNA): TGTGCCAGCAGCTTCGGGACTGTTCGCACAGATACGCAGTATTTT. The genes are TRBV7-2 and TRBJ2-3, with D perhaps matching TRBD2 (6 bases). The germline V and J ends were trimmed by 3 bases and 1 base, with 11 bases remaining between them. Germline V gene data show CDR1 as SGHTA and CDR2 as FQGNSA. The CDR3 runs 15 residues. The variable domain in full, completed from reference TRBV7-2 and TRBJ2-3, reads GAGVSQSPSNKVTEKGKDVELRCDPISGHTALYWYRQSLGQGLEFLIYFQGNSAPDKSGLPSDRFSAERTGGSVSTLTIQRTQQEDSAVYLCASSFGTVRTDTQYFGPGTRLTVL.

The V and J genes are TRBV29-1 and TRBJ1-1, with D possibly matching TRBD1 (5 bases). Germline V CDR1 and CDR2: SQVTM, ANQGSEA. This CDR3 has 13 residues. V was shortened by 4 bases and J by 4 bases, with 13 bases between the two germline ends. The CDR3 nucleotides are TGCAGCGTTGCCGGGGACTTGATCACTGAAGCTTTCTTT. Amino acids: CSVAGDLITEAFF.

The V call is TRBV7-9, the J call TRBJ1-4; the match to TRBD1 covers 10 bases. The germline V gene encodes CDR1 SEHNR and CDR2 FQNEAQ (reference sequence). This CDR3 contains 15 residues. V was pared by 1 base and J by 6 bases, with 2 bases of the junction left unmatched. The CDR3 sequence: CASSLEGQGHEKLFF. For the CDR3, the DNA is TGTGCCAGCAGCTTAGAGGGACAGGGGCATGAAAAACTGTTTTTT.

The genes are TRBV7-2 and TRBJ2-7, with 9 bases matching TRBD2. Germline V gene sequence: CDR1 SGHTA, CDR2 FQGNSA. The CDR3 is made up of 16 amino acids. V was clipped by 3 bases and J by 6 bases; unmatched bases: 12. In DNA, the CDR3 is TGTGCCAGCAGCTTCATAGCGGGGGCACGGGGTGGCGAGCAGTACTTC. The encoded protein is CASSFIAGARGGEQYF.

The chain has TRBV11-3 and TRBJ2-2; maybe TRBD1 (6 bases). V was cut by 3 bases and J by 1 base, with 12 bases left in between. The CDR3 consists of 16 residues. Germline V CDR1 and CDR2: SGHNT, YENEEA. CDR3 sequence (DNA): TGTGCCAGCAGCTTCTCGAAGACAGGGAACACCGGGGAGCTGTTTTTT. Protein product: CASSFSKTGNTGELFF.

This clone was recorded only once. This chain joins TRBV6-2 or TRBV6-3 and TRBJ2-5; possibly TRBD2 for D (5 bases). V was trimmed by 5 bases and J by 4 bases, leaving 14 bases between them. Germline CDR1 MNHEY, CDR2 SVGEGT. The CDR3 is 14 residues long. DNA for the CDR3: TGTGCCAGCAGTCACCGGGTAGCGAGAGAGACCCAGTACTTC. This encodes CASSHRVARETQYF.

The sample holds one count of this clone. The chain couples TRBV30 to TRBJ2-7; TRBD2 matches 8 bases. Germline loops: CDR1 GTSNPN, CDR2 SVGIG (reference sequence). The CDR3 is 15 amino acids. The ends lost 1 base at V and 7 bases at J; junction bases unmatched: 12. The DNA of the CDR3 is TGTGCCTGGAGTGCTGGCGGGGGGCCCTTCGGGGAGCAGTACTTC. Translating gives CAWSAGGGPFGEQYF.

This chain uses TRBV18 with TRBJ1-5; D remains unclear. Trimming removed 0 bases from V and 5 bases from J, with 8 bases in between. The CDR3 loop spans 14 amino acids. Germline V gives CDR1 KGHSH, CDR2 LQKENI. CDR3 coding DNA: TGTGCCAGCTCACCACCATCCGGGGATCAGCCCCAGCATTTT. Translation: CASSPPSGDQPQHF.

As for this clone: Other DNA sequences within the sample encode an identical CDR3. The J gene is TRBJ2-1, the V gene TRBV9; 7 bases fit TRBD1. Germline-derived CDR1 and CDR2 are SGDLS and YYNGEE. The CDR3 length is 15 residues. Trimming cost V 0 bases and J 4 bases; bases outside gene matches: 4. The CDR3 here is CASSVEGGSYNEQFF. The CDR3 DNA follows: TGTGCCAGCAGCGTAGAAGGGGGCTCTTACAATGAGCAGTTCTTC.

This chain uses TRBV5-8 with TRBJ2-7; 8 nucleotides align to TRBD2. CDR3 length: 14 amino acids. The germline V gene has CDR1 SGHTS and CDR2 YDEGEE. V was clipped by 7 bases and J by 1 base; unmatched bases: 7. CDR3 region: CASRRGGLSYEQYF. The CDR3 nucleotides are TGTGCCAGCCGTCGGGGGGGGCTTTCCTACGAGCAGTACTTC.

V is TRBV7-2 and J is TRBJ1-3; 8 bases fit TRBD1. The V segment lost 1 base and the J segment 4 bases; nucleotides outside the gene matches: 12. Germline V gene lookup returns CDR1 SGHTA and CDR2 FQGNSA. CDR3 length: 18 amino acids. CDR3 region: CASSLVSTGGVKGNTIYF. In DNA form, the CDR3 reads TGTGCCAGCAGCTTAGTATCTACAGGGGGAGTGAAGGGAAACACCATATATTTT.

The chain has TRBV5-1 and TRBJ2-7, with a tentative D call TRBD1 (6 bases). The CDR3 contains 15 residues. From germline, CDR1 is SGHRS and CDR2 YFSETQ. V lost 0 bases, J lost 3 bases, and 13 bases lay in between. CDR3 loop: CASSLGQGSLYEQYF. The DNA for the CDR3 is TGCGCCAGCAGCTTGGGGCAGGGGAGTCTCTACGAGCAGTACTTC.

A remark on this clone: Within the sample, other DNA sequences also encode this same CDR3. V and J are TRBV3-1 (or the pseudogene TRBV3-2) and TRBJ1-1, with D perhaps matching TRBD1 (5 bases). V was cut by 0 bases and J by 5 bases, with 7 bases left in between. The germline CDR1 and CDR2 sequences are LGHDT and YNNKEL (reference sequence). This CDR3 is 13 amino acids long. In DNA, the CDR3 is TGTGCCAGCAGCCAAGAAAGGGGAACTGAAGCTTTCTTT. Protein: CASSQERGTEAFF.